One sample yielded the 23 T cell receptor beta chains listed below, sequenced in a study of T-cell reconstitution after alpha-beta-depleted transplantation in children. Unique molecular identifiers were incorporated when the TCRbeta library was constructed. TCRdb reanalysed the PCR reads using MiXCR and keeps one entry per CDR3 protein. This sample has about 500,000 distinct CDR3 sequences, with about 31% found just once. Sequenced material: PBMCs from the stem cell graft donor, taken from the stem cell graft. The receptors here all came from a human donor who donated a stem cell graft to a child with aplastic anemia.

The table lists this clonotype with a count of one. V gene TRBV6-5 combines with J gene TRBJ2-6; TRBD2 matches 8 bases. This CDR3 contains 18 residues. V shed 1 base and J 0 bases; nucleotides not matched to a gene: 5. Germline V gives CDR1 MNHEY, CDR2 SVGAGI. CDR3 DNA sequence: TGTGCCAGCAGTTACTTTAGCGGGGCAAGCTCTGGGGCCAACGTCCTGACTTTC. Its translation: CASSYFSGASSGANVLTF.

This chain uses TRBV7-9 with TRBJ2-7; D might be TRBD1 (5 bases). This CDR3 is built from 14 residues. V lost 4 bases and J lost 3, with 13 bases in between. Germline V CDR1 and CDR2: SEHNR, FQNEAQ (reference sequence). The CDR3 is CASSSRDRVYEQYV. CDR3 DNA sequence: TGTGCCAGCAGCTCCCGAGACAGAGTCTACGAGCAGTACGTC.

The rearrangement uses TRBV29-1 and TRBJ1-2; 10 nucleotides line up with TRBD1. Trimming cost V 6 bases and J 6 bases; bases outside gene matches: 10. This CDR3 spans 14 amino acids. Germline V gene sequence: CDR1 SQVTM, CDR2 ANQGSEA. The CDR3 DNA sequence: TGCAGCGTGTCCGGGACAGGGGAAGTAGATGGCTACACCTTC. This encodes CSVSGTGEVDGYTF. The full variable domain, in which reference TRBV29-1 and TRBJ1-2 provide the parts outside the CDR3, is SAVISQKPSRDICQRGTSLTIQCQVDSQVTMMFWYRQQPGQSLTLIATANQGSEATYESGFVIDKFPISRPNLTFSTLTVSNMSPEDSSIYLCSVSGTGEVDGYTFGSGTRLTVV.

This clonotype was detected ten times or more. J is TRBJ2-2 and V is TRBV7-6; 9 bases fit TRBD1. With 6 bases clipped from V and 1 base from J, the junction kept 3 bases outside the gene matches. CDR3 length equals 15 residues. Germline V lookup: CDR1 SGHVS, CDR2 FNYEAQ. CDR3 bases: TGTGCCAGCAGTTCGGACAGGGGGAACACCGGGGAGCTGTTTTTT. The encoded protein is CASSSDRGNTGELFF.

The chain carries TRBV20-1 and TRBJ1-2, with D uncertain. The germline V and J ends were trimmed by 5 bases and 1 base, with 11 bases remaining between them. The CDR3 sequence is 13 residues long. Germline V gene sequence: CDR1 DFQATT, CDR2 SNEGSKA (reference sequence). CDR3 in DNA: TGCAGTGCTCGGAGCGGGGTTAACTATGGCTACACCTTC. The encoded protein is CSARSGVNYGYTF.

The chain combines TRBV3-1 with TRBJ2-6; 11 bases map to TRBD1. Unmatched junction bases numbered 7, after V lost 4 bases and J lost 2 bases. Germline V gives CDR1 LGHDT, CDR2 YNNKEL (reference sequence). This CDR3 is 18 amino acids long. The CDR3 loop reads CASSRTGQGAAGANVLTF. In DNA form, the CDR3 reads TGTGCCAGCAGCCGGACAGGACAGGGGGCCGCTGGGGCCAACGTCCTGACTTTC.

The V and J genes are TRBV4-3 and TRBJ2-1; tentative D call: TRBD1 (5 bases). Trimming shortened V by 0 bases and J by 6 bases, and 15 bases separated the two germline ends. Germline CDR1 and CDR2: LGHNA and YSLEER. The CDR3 is 16 amino acids. Here the CDR3 DNA reads TGCGCCAGCAGCCAAGATCCTCTAGGGGTAGTCAATGAGCAGTTCTTC. It yields the protein CASSQDPLGVVNEQFF.

The table lists this clonotype with a few counts. V gene TRBV29-1 combines with J gene TRBJ1-5, with D possibly matching TRBD1 (5 bases). Per germline, CDR1 SQVTM and CDR2 ANQGSEA. Trimming removed 3 bases at V and 5 bases at J, with 8 bases between. CDR3 size: 12 residues. CDR3 nucleotide sequence: TGCAGCGTTGAGGGCAGGGATCAGCCCCAGCATTTT. Encoded protein: CSVEGRDQPQHF.

The chain is built from TRBV7-2 and TRBJ1-4, with 11 bases fitting TRBD1. V lost 0 bases and J lost 3; bases outside the gene matches: 3. In germline, CDR1 is SGHTA, CDR2 FQGNSA. This CDR3 region has 17 residues. The CDR3 DNA follows: TGTGCCAGCAGCTTAGCCGGGACAGGGGGATCTAATGAAAAACTGTTTTTT. Translating it yields CASSLAGTGGSNEKLFF.

The chain combines TRBV3-1 with TRBJ1-4; 7 bases map to TRBD1. The germline CDR1 and CDR2 sequences are LGHDT and YNNKEL (reference sequence). V lost 1 base and J lost 9; bases outside the gene matches: 5. The CDR3 is made up of 14 amino acids. This CDR3 reads CASSQAWDSKKLFF. DNA of the CDR3: TGTGCCAGCAGCCAAGCCTGGGACAGCAAAAAACTGTTTTTT.

The CDR3 nucleotides read TGCGCCAGCAGCCCACAGGGGGCCGGGGGCACTGAAGCTTTCTTT. Translating it yields CASSPQGAGGTEAFF. The chain carries TRBV5-1 and TRBJ1-1; the match to TRBD1 covers 9 bases. Per germline, CDR1 SGHRS and CDR2 YFSETQ. V lost 4 bases to trimming and J lost 4 bases; unmatched junction nucleotides: 8. The CDR3 runs to 15 residues.

Only a few counts were recorded for this clonotype. The gene calls are TRBV6-5 and TRBJ2-7; TRBD2 matches 11 bases. V lost 2 bases and J lost 1; bases outside the gene matches: 4. The germline gives CDR1 MNHEY, CDR2 SVGAGI. The CDR3 is 16 residues long. The CDR3 spells CASSYRWTSGSYEQYF. The CDR3 DNA sequence: TGTGCCAGCAGTTACAGATGGACTAGCGGGTCCTACGAGCAGTACTTC.

The chain links TRBV4-3 to TRBJ2-1; no firm D call. With 5 bases removed from V and 4 bases from J, the gap between germline ends came to 15 bases. The CDR3 extends over 15 amino acids. In germline, CDR1 is LGHNA, CDR2 YSLEER. The CDR3 protein is CASSDRTEIYNEQFF. CDR3 nucleotide sequence: TGCGCCAGCAGCGACCGAACAGAAATTTACAATGAGCAGTTCTTC.

In this sample, this clonotype turned up a few times. The chain combines TRBV15 with TRBJ2-6, with a tentative D call TRBD2 (5 bases). This CDR3 is built from 14 residues. V was shortened by 5 bases and J by 4 bases, with 9 bases between the two germline ends. Germline-derived CDR1 and CDR2 are LNHNV and YYDKDF (reference sequence). CDR3 sequence: CATSLEDGANVLTF. Written as DNA, the CDR3 is TGTGCCACCAGCCTGGAGGACGGGGCCAACGTCCTGACTTTC.

This clonotype was recorded a few times. The chain joins TRBV29-1 to TRBJ2-7; 7 bases are a match to TRBD2. Trimming at V came to 8 bases and at J to 3 bases, leaving 16 bases not matched to a gene. This CDR3 comprises 15 residues. Germline values: CDR1 SQVTM, CDR2 ANQGSEA. The CDR3 sequence: CSPEKTGTTDYEQYF. CDR3 DNA sequence: TGCAGCCCAGAAAAGACCGGGACTACGGACTACGAGCAGTACTTC.

A few counts support this clonotype. The rearrangement uses TRBV5-5 and TRBJ1-1; 8 bases line up with TRBD1. The CDR3 length is 16 residues. The J segment lost 1 base and the V segment lost 0 bases, leaving 5 bases of the junction unmatched. Per the germline V gene, CDR1 is SGHKS and CDR2 is YYEKEE (reference sequence). The CDR3 spells CASSLVWDRRNTEAFF. CDR3 bases: TGTGCCAGCAGCTTGGTTTGGGACAGGAGGAACACTGAAGCTTTCTTT.

This clonotype turned up a few times. The genes are TRBV9 and TRBJ1-2; D unresolved. V gave up 6 bases and J gave up 8 bases, with 14 bases separating them. The CDR3 sequence is 12 residues long. Germline-derived CDR1 and CDR2 are SGDLS and YYNGEE. CDR3 region: CASTSGQGGYTF. CDR3 coding DNA: TGTGCCAGCACCTCCGGCCAAGGGGGCTACACCTTC.

The chain uses TRBV20-1 and TRBJ1-2; TRBD1 matches at 9 bases. In germline, CDR1 is DFQATT, CDR2 SNEGSKA (reference sequence). This CDR3 has 13 amino acids. V gave up 5 bases and J gave up 1 base; unmatched junction bases: 2. The CDR3 DNA is TGCAGTGCTCAGACAGGGGGTAACTATGGCTACACCTTC. Its translation is CSAQTGGNYGYTF.

The V gene is TRBV12-3 or TRBV12-4, the J gene TRBJ2-1; maybe TRBD2 (6 bases). The CDR3 consists of 14 residues. Trimming took 7 bases from V and 4 from J, leaving 14 bases between them. CDR3 residues: CASTMAGTYNEQFF. The CDR3 DNA reads as TGTGCCAGCACCATGGCAGGGACTTACAATGAGCAGTTCTTC.

There are a few counts of this clonotype. The chain employs TRBV20-1 and TRBJ2-1; D is possibly TRBD2 (6 bases). Germline CDR1 DFQATT, CDR2 SNEGSKA (reference sequence). V was pared by 2 bases and J by 8 bases, with 16 bases between. CDR3 length: 14 amino acids. In DNA form, the CDR3 reads TGCAGTGCTAGAACTGGGCCTGGGGGGTATGAGCAGTTCTTC. Protein: CSARTGPGGYEQFF.

V is TRBV30 and J is TRBJ1-4; D is ambiguous. Germline-derived CDR1 and CDR2 are GTSNPN and SVGIG (reference sequence). V was pared by 0 bases and J by 8 bases, with 7 bases between. The CDR3 consists of 12 residues. CDR3 amino acids: CAWSVATEKLFF. For the CDR3, the DNA is TGTGCCTGGAGTGTAGCCACCGAAAAACTGTTTTTT.

The chain uses TRBV7-6 and TRBJ2-1, with 9 nucleotides matching TRBD2. The CDR3 is 16 amino acids. Germline V lookup: CDR1 SGHVS, CDR2 FNYEAQ. The V and J ends lost 5 bases and 7 bases, in that order; junction bases with no gene match: 12. The CDR3 nucleotides are TGTGCCAGCAGCCAAGGCAGTCGGCGGGAGGGGAATGAGCAGTTCTTC. This translates into CASSQGSRREGNEQFF.

The genes are TRBV18 and TRBJ2-1; perhaps D is TRBD1 or TRBD2 (5 bases each). V was trimmed by 3 bases and J by 4 bases, leaving 13 bases between them. CDR3 length equals 15 residues. Germline loops: CDR1 KGHSH, CDR2 LQKENI. DNA for the CDR3: TGTGCCAGCTCACCCGGGACGAAGGTATACAATGAGCAGTTCTTC. Translation: CASSPGTKVYNEQFF.